This TCR beta chain was retrieved from a study of cytomegalovirus exposure and HLA in healthy donors. Study-level points and caveats: Most CMV-associated TCR beta chains appeared HLA-restricted in a later analysis. TRBV6-2, TRBV6-3 and other indistinguishable V segments were excluded.

Donors were nominally healthy when sampled, though unrecorded immune exposures were likely. The PCR used 60 Vbeta and 13 Jbeta primers. Repertoires were generated with immunoSEQ multiplex PCR, while TCRdb's copy carries only in-frame clones and drops some. The profile shows about 150,000 clones, around 75% of them singletons. Trimming stripped 4 bases from V and 6 bases from J, with 7 bases between. Germline values: CDR1 SNHLY, CDR2 FYNNEI. The CDR3 totals 13 residues. Details on this clone: What it binds is not known.

The receptor was derived from a male donor in good health and CMV-seronegative. Sequencing was carried out using PBMCs. This sequence joins TRBV2 and TRBJ1-6, with a weak D call TRBD1 (5 bases). Written as DNA, the CDR3 is TGTGCCAGCAGTGTCCAGGGTAATTCACCCCTCCACTTT. Protein: CASSVQGNSPLHF. Full variable domain (missing parts from reference TRBV2 and TRBJ1-6): EPEVTQTPSHQVTQMGQEVILRCVPISNHLYFYWYRQILGQKVEFLVSFYNNEISEKSEIFDDQFSVERPDGSNFTLKIRSTKLEDSAMYFCASSVQGNSPLHFGNGTRLTVT.